This T cell receptor (beta chain) was captured in a study of neurological immune-mediated disorders (dated by TCRdb to between 2018 and 2020). Background on the whole study: Using UMI-based sequencing, the study compared peripheral blood TCR-beta repertoires from patients with HTLV-I-associated myelopathy (HAM/TSP), patients with multiple sclerosis, and healthy controls. The 85 to 110 TCR-beta libraries included longitudinal samples, technical triplicates and paired sorted CD4+ and CD8+ T-cell subsets alongside PBMC samples. Of the approximately 66 subjects in the cohort, some 15 were HAM/TSP patients, roughly 34 were multiple sclerosis patients, and 20 were healthy controls. General findings and caveats noted by the study authors: TCR clonal expansion was highest in HAM/TSP patients and lowest in MS patients, with MS patients falling below even healthy controls. Across subjects, expanded clones never shared an identical CDR3 amino acid sequence, which suggests that the TCR-beta repertoires in every group were private.

This clonotype was seen repeatedly, ten times or more. It has no known antigen specificity. One base away there is no much larger clone; base qualities are not given. cDNA was synthesized by template-switch 5'RACE using a primer carrying a 10-nucleotide random unique molecular identifier by which each TCR transcript was tagged. Each sequencing run produced over 200 million TCR-beta sequences covering 15-18 subjects. The RNeasy kit was used for extraction of total RNA. TCR-beta VDJ regions were amplified with primers for the TCR constant region and the 5'RACE anchor, using the KAPA Real-time Library Amplification kit. Sample indexes and Illumina adaptors were added in a first PCR, after which library yield was increased in a second PCR. After Ampure bead purification, the roughly 650 bp TCR product was size-selected on a 2% E-gel SizeSelection system. Before pooling, library quality was assessed on a Bioanalyzer, concentration was determined with Qubit, and library quantification was performed with the Kapa Library Quantification kit. An Illumina HiSeq 2500 sequenced the libraries paired-end 2 x 150 bp. To increase sequence diversity, roughly 24-32% phiX was spiked into each library pool. The original pipeline was this. Quality-filtered reads were processed with the UMI-based MiGEC pipeline, and over 85% of raw TCR sequences were removed by the MiGEC pipeline during error correction. VDJ genes were aligned to IMGT germline references, and clonotypes were defined by unique CDR3 amino acid sequence plus V-J genes. Clonal expansion, Shannon diversity and CDR3 relatedness were evaluated with VDJtools (CalcPairwiseDistances, ClusterSamples), while phylogenetic trees were built in CLCbio workbench. Expanded clones were defined as having at least 8 unique UMIs, based on coefficient-of-variation modelling across technical triplicates. TCRdb ran its own pipeline on the public reads, namely fastp trimming at Q25 and MiXCR clone calling, and kept in-frame beta chains. For every CDR3 protein sequence, its rows merge into one entry that carries the most common genes and DNA. TCRdb, rather than the study authors, made the V and J calls. Here the sample has 30,000 or so distinct CDR3 sequences; over 12% occur a single time. The top ten constitute less than 35% of the sample.

The healthy controls were volunteers from blood banks in Maryland, USA. Libraries from unsorted PBMCs were made from 2 million PBMCs kept in RNAlater at -80 degrees C until RNA extraction. PBMCs were separated from peripheral blood using Ficoll-Hypaque density gradient centrifugation and then cryopreserved in liquid nitrogen. Source material: PBMCs. The origin of this receptor is a man aged 70 or older in good health.

CDR3 region: CASSLIRDRDYEQYF. At the DNA level, the sequence is TGTGCCAGCAGCCTAATCCGGGACAGGGACTACGAGCAGTACTTC. The chain couples TRBV28 to TRBJ2-7, and TRBD1 matches 9 of the central bases. At the junction V is shortened by 6 bases and J by 3 bases; bases outside the gene matches: 9. The CDR3 spans 15 residues, from the cysteine through the phenylalanine. Only the CDR3 region is kept as DNA, spanning 45 bases read in frame from base 1. CDR1 MDHEN and CDR2 SYDVKM are derived from the germline V gene.